The text below deals with one TCR beta chain. Its antigen is unknown. Within one base of it there is no much larger clone, and no base qualities were kept. The germline V gene (reference sequence) sets CDR1 to LNHDA and CDR2 to SQIVND. Spanning cysteine to phenylalanine, the CDR3 consists of 13 amino acids. The retained sequence is limited to the CDR3, 39 bases, with the frame set at the first base. V drops 6 bases and J drops 8 bases, leaving 16 bases in between. The immunoSEQ Assay, a bias-controlled multiplex PCR, was used to amplify TCRbeta CDR3 regions from genomic DNA. Per the authors' processing: Nucleated cell counts per sample were estimated from amplification of reference gene primers within the assay. Sequence reads were collapsed and filtered to measure the absolute abundance of every unique TCRbeta CDR3 rearrangement. For each sample, productive Simpson clonality was calculated as the square root of Simpson's diversity index over productive rearrangements. In its TCRdb copy, this immuneACCESS table keeps in-frame sequences only and misses some clones. Where compared with another copy, unresolved V genes explain less than half of these, and the others have no known cause. The D gene and trimming were derived from the DNA, and the V and J assignments and clone size from that table. This sample is represented by 98,000 or so clones; roughly 80% of them were singletons. The top ten hold approximately 27% of the sample.

Whole blood was collected in K2EDTA tubes by collaborating institutions according to the institutions' own protocols. For TCRbeta analysis, collaborators shipped samples in one of three forms: frozen whole blood, isolated PBMCs, or DNA extracted from either of those sample types. The data belong to a study of blood T cell repertoires in COVID-19 (dated by TCRdb to about 2020). Describing the broader study: Samples covering the acute and convalescent phases of COVID-19 were provided by collaborators in the United States, Italy and Spain. The material from the prospective study consisted of cDNA or gDNA derived from T cells, B-cell-depleted T cells, or PBMCs. Deeply sampled blood TCRbeta repertoires from subjects exposed to, actively infected with, or recovered from COVID-19 were included in the dataset. The repertoires were released in a freely available public database meant as a resource for research on the immune response to SARS-CoV-2. The samples were drawn from two sources: the first 160 participants of the ongoing ImmuneRACE study, and 950 to 1,500 subjects contributed by 6 global collaborators. Nearly every sample came with metadata listing a de-identified subject ID, COVID-19 status, age in years and sex. Where available, HLA class I and class II types were obtained from metadata supplied by the sample provider rather than from assay-based typing. Beyond this particular receptor, the publication reports: The amount of clinical and demographic metadata varied by source and participant and was provided uncurated.

This clonotype was sampled from a man aged 60 to 75 with acute or convalescent COVID-19. Sequenced input: peripheral blood. The chain is made from TRBV19 and TRBJ1-2; the D gene is perhaps TRBD1, on 6 matching bases. CDR3 region: CASRVQGTQGYTF. The DNA reads TGTGCCAGTAGAGTACAGGGAACTCAGGGCTACACCTTC.